This record concerns one T cell receptor beta chain sequence. What it binds is unknown. The CDR3 length is 15 residues. Germline V gene lookup returns CDR1 SEHNR and CDR2 FQNEAQ (reference sequence). Trimming removed 5 bases at V and 1 base at J, with 12 bases between. No patient had a history of multiple malignancies, as such patients were excluded. Method: immunoSEQ multiplex PCR; TCRdb's copy keeps in-frame clones and lacks some. Of 1,600 or so clones in the sample, around 80% were seen once. The source of the sample is a study of T cells in lung cancer brain metastases. Study observations and caveats: FFPE DNA fragmentation may have prevented retrieving the complete T cell repertoire.

The sequence derives from a man aged 65 to 85 with non-small cell lung cancer. Sequencing used tumor tissue from the primary lung tumor. This rearrangement joins TRBV7-9 to TRBJ2-4; D might be TRBD2 (5 bases). The CDR3 nucleotides are TGTGCCAGCAGCCCCCCCGCGGGTGCCAAAAACATTCAGTACTTC. This sequence encodes CASSPPAGAKNIQYF.